The subject of this entry is one T cell receptor beta chain. The clone's antigen remains unknown. No qualities accompany the bases; no much larger clone lies one base away. The entry originates in a study of blood T cell repertoires in COVID-19 (dated by TCRdb to about 2020). For the study in its entirety: Collaborator samples came from the United States, Italy and Spain and covered acute and convalescent phases of COVID-19. The material from the prospective study consisted of cDNA or gDNA derived from T cells, B-cell-depleted T cells, or PBMCs. Subjects who had been exposed to COVID-19, were actively infected with it, or had recovered from it provided the deeply sampled blood TCRbeta repertoires that made up the dataset. The repertoires were released in a freely available public database intended as a resource for research on the immune response to SARS-CoV-2. The samples were drawn from the first 160 participants of the ongoing ImmuneRACE study and from over 950 subjects provided by 6 global collaborators. The sample metadata nearly always contained a de-identified subject ID, COVID-19 status, age in years and sex. HLA class I and class II types, where available, came from metadata supplied by the sample provider rather than from assay-based typing. The paper as a whole reports these results and caveats: The amount of clinical and demographic metadata varied by source and participant and was provided uncurated.

The immunoSEQ Assay, a bias-controlled multiplex PCR, was used to amplify TCRbeta CDR3 regions from genomic DNA. Concerning the study's data processing: The number of nucleated cells in each sample was estimated from the amplification of reference gene primers within the assay. To quantify the absolute abundance of each unique TCRbeta CDR3 rearrangement, sequence reads were collapsed and filtered. For each sample, productive Simpson clonality was calculated as the square root of Simpson's diversity index over productive rearrangements. TCRdb re-hosts the immuneACCESS table, in-frame sequences only. Its copies lack some clones; in the studies checked, an unresolved V gene accounts for under half of them, and the cause for the rest is not known. V and J calls and clone size are given by that table; D and trimming were obtained from the DNA. This sample is represented by about 360,000 clones; around 87% of them were singletons. The ten largest clonotypes hold 1.3% of the sample.

In the prospective study, participants were about 18 to 95 years old, resided in fewer than 25 geographic areas of the United States, and were enrolled through a virtual design. In the prospective study, cohorts were assigned on the basis of participant-reported clinical history obtained from a screening survey and a study questionnaire. Recovered participants in ImmuneRACE Cohort 3 were defined by two consecutive negative NP/OP PCR tests, clearance by a healthcare professional, or resolution of symptoms. In the prospective study, whole blood, serum and a nasopharyngeal or oropharyngeal swab were collected from each participant by mobile phlebotomists. Participants in the prospective study had the option to provide additional blood draws and questionnaires over an approximately 2-month period. Prospective study blood samples were shipped either frozen or at room temperature before DNA extraction.

From the cysteine up to the phenylalanine, the CDR3 has a length of 16 residues. The DNA shown is the 48-base CDR3, in frame from base 1. Trimming removed 1 base from V and 4 bases from J, leaving 17 bases between the germline ends. From a lookup of the germline V gene, CDR1 and CDR2 are SGHRS and YFSETQ. The rearranged chain carries TRBV5-1 and TRBJ1-1; the D segment could be TRBD1, given 5 matching bases. The receptor was isolated from a man in his thirties or forties who had recovered from COVID-19. Sequenced material: PBMCs or T cells enriched from blood (not recorded which). Here is the DNA: TGCGCCAGCAGCTTGAGGCCCCCGGGGGAAAGCACTGAAGCTTTCTTT. It translates to CASSLRPPGESTEAFF.